This T cell receptor beta chain appears in the sequencing data of a study of Graves' ophthalmopathy and Graves' hyperthyroidism. Study results and limitations: Blood also harbored most expanded thyroid clonotypes above 0.001 frequency.

Beta-chain TCR CDR3 regions were amplified from RNA transcripts. An initial RT-PCR round employing HTBI primers preceded a second-round multiplex PCR. Each CDR3 protein gets one entry after TCRdb re-called the multiplex PCR reads with MiXCR. The table shows under 350,000 distinct CDR3 sequences, with 15% to 20% occurring only once. Comment on this clonotype: The antigen remains unidentified. It may be a read error: a sequence one base away is much more abundant.

The CDR3 runs 14 residues. Per germline, CDR1 SGHKS and CDR2 YYEKEE (reference sequence). The rearrangement links TRBV5-5 to TRBJ1-1; tentative D call: TRBD1 (5 bases). The receptor was derived from an adult man with Graves' ophthalmopathy. The sample consisted of peripheral blood. The CDR3 loop is CASTPIGGVGVAVF. The CDR3 DNA is TGTGCCAGCACCCCTATTGGGGGAGTGGGTGTAGCTGTCTTT.